This TCR beta chain derives from a study of metastatic and nonmetastatic thyroid tumors. General study points: Significantly greater TCR beta diversity was reportedly found in malignant thyroid tumors than in benign nodules (in blood and tumor).

This clone was seen at least ten times. No antigen is known for it. TCRdb re-called the PCR reads via MiXCR. The table shows 30,000 to 35,000 clones, with about a fifth occurring only once. All patients reached thyroid surgery having received no treatment beforehand. Germline CDR1 and CDR2: MNHNS and SASEGT. The CDR3 contains 14 residues. V was pared by 6 bases and J by 0 bases, with 9 bases between. This TCR came from a male donor with papillary thyroid cancer or a benign thyroid nodule (not recorded which). Some clones in this sample may be carry-over from other donors' samples. Material: tumor tissue. The chain joins TRBV6-1 to TRBJ1-5; D possibly corresponds to TRBD1 (5 bases). Here the CDR3 DNA reads TGTGCCAGCAGAGGGGTTTATAGCAATCAGCCCCAGCATTTT. Translation: CASRGVYSNQPQHF.